This T cell receptor beta chain appears in the sequencing data of a study of shared clonotypes between healthy human individuals. Profiling relied on immunoSEQ multiplex PCR, and the TCRdb table lists in-frame clones only, not all of them. Of about 2 million clones listed, less than 95% were seen once; the top ten hold 1.2%. CD45RO-negative, CCR7-positively selected cells formed the naive CD8 fraction, excluding terminally differentiated effector memory CD45RA+ cells. This CDR3 region has 16 residues. Trimming at V came to 8 bases and at J to 4 bases, leaving 8 bases not matched to a gene. The V gene's germline CDR1 is SNHLY and CDR2 FYNNEI.

The sample taken for sequencing was naive CD8+ T cells sorted from blood. This clonotype originated in a young man in good health. The V gene is TRBV2, the J gene TRBJ2-2; 12 positions agree with TRBD1. The CDR3 here is CASLTGTGGSTGELFF. The CDR3, as DNA: TGTGCCAGCTTAACCGGGACAGGGGGCTCCACCGGGGAGCTGTTTTTT.